This TCR beta chain was profiled in a study of low-dose radiotherapy and immunotherapy resistance in tumors. Overall study context: Patients were treated with intravenous nivolumab at 240 mg every two weeks and were also dosed with ipilimumab at 1 mg/kg every six weeks. Participants were given intravenous cyclophosphamide 200 mg/m2 every two weeks, one day before radiation and immunotherapy.

Primers used for first-strand cDNA, a TRAV- and TRBV-specific set, covered both alpha and beta chains. TCRs underwent 20 PCR cycles of amplification with a constant-region primer and V-primer adapter. TCRdb reprocessed the reads via MiXCR and lists one record per CDR3 protein. The sample lists approximately 91,000 distinct CDR3 sequences, around a fifth occurring once. This CDR3 is built from 13 residues. V was trimmed by 5 bases and J by 1 base, leaving 8 bases between them. Germline assignment: CDR1 SGHTA and CDR2 FQGTGA. Documented time point: after trial treatment. As to treatment: LDRT plus nivolumab, ipilimumab, low-dose cyclophosphamide and aspirin (RACIN trial). Patients deemed eligible presented with advanced solid tumors lacking tumor-infiltrating lymphocytes. This clonotype was counted ten times or more.

Sequencing used PBMCs, obtained after low-dose radiotherapy plus immunotherapy. The chain carries TRBV7-3 and TRBJ1-1, with a tentative D call TRBD1 (6 bases). This receptor was identified in a female donor with ovarian cancer. CDR3 nucleotides: TGTGCCAGCAGCAAGGACAGGAACACTGAAGCTTTCTTT. It yields the protein CASSKDRNTEAFF.